This T cell receptor (beta chain) was identified during a study of cytomegalovirus exposure and HLA in healthy donors. Study summary: The 110 or so validation repertoires used a platform that matched the one used for the roughly 700 first-cohort repertoires, as a later analysis reported.

As to this clone: Its cognate antigen is unknown.

Here immunoSEQ multiplex PCR was the method, and the copy in TCRdb shows in-frame clones only, minus some. The sample lists tens of thousands of clones; roughly 92% were seen once. V was pared by 0 bases and J by 1 base, with 11 bases between. The CDR3 length is 15 residues. From germline, CDR1 is SGHRS and CDR2 YFSETQ. The study's findings and limits: Cytomegalovirus status, reportedly, was diagnosed with high specificity and sensitivity by the classifier. Most TCR sequences proved rare, with some public TCRs found in many donors.

Input material: PBMCs. The V gene is TRBV5-1, the J gene TRBJ2-7; TRBD2 might be the D (5 bases). The receptor was derived from a man aged 18 to 35 in good health and CMV-seronegative. CDR3 nucleotides: TGCGCCAGCAGCTTGGGAGGGTCTGGATCCTACGAGCAGTACTTC. Protein product: CASSLGGSGSYEQYF.